One and the same sample provided the 32 T cell receptor beta chains below, sequenced in a study of shared clonotypes between healthy human individuals. Terminally differentiated effector memory CD45RA+ cells were left out of the naive CD8 fraction, which was CD45RO-negative and positively selected for CCR7. Assay used: immunoSEQ multiplex PCR; TCRdb lists only in-frame clones, some missing. The sample yields about 2.1 million clones, around 95% seen once. Sequences were obtained from naive CD8+ T cells from PBMCs. These receptor sequences come from a man between 18 and 35 years old in good health. Some clones in this sample may be carry-over from other donors' samples.

In DNA, the CDR3 is TGCGCCAGCAGCCAAGATCTTGGGGAAAGCTCCTACGAGCAGTACTTC. It translates to CASSQDLGESSYEQYF. The chain recombines TRBV4-1 with TRBJ2-7; D gene ambiguous. Trimming removed 0 bases from V and 0 bases from J, with 12 bases in between. This CDR3 region has 16 residues. Germline V CDR1 and CDR2: MGHRA, YSYEKL.

V usage is TRBV5-6 and J usage is TRBJ1-2, with D unclear. Trimming took off 4 bases at V and 5 bases at J, with 15 bases between the two ends. The CDR3 covers 14 residues. Germline V lookup: CDR1 SGHDT, CDR2 YYEEEE. The CDR3: CASSGGDQVYGYTF. The CDR3 DNA sequence: TGTGCCAGCAGCGGTGGGGATCAAGTTTATGGCTACACCTTC.

The chain uses TRBV7-6 and TRBJ2-1; TRBD2 matches at 14 bases. The CDR3 covers 18 residues. Germline V lookup: CDR1 SGHVS, CDR2 FNYEAQ. Trimming took 4 bases from V and 4 from J; bases not matched to a gene: 9. The CDR3 loop reads CASSSGLAGETRYNEQFF. The DNA for the CDR3 is TGTGCCAGCAGCTCGGGACTAGCGGGAGAGACACGGTACAATGAGCAGTTCTTC. The full variable domain, completed using reference TRBV7-6 and TRBJ2-1, is GAGVSQSPRYKVTKRGQDVALRCDPISGHVSLYWYRQALGQGPEFLTYFNYEAQQDKSGLPNDRFSAERPEGSISTLTIQRTEQRDSAMYRCASSSGLAGETRYNEQFFGPGTRLTVL.

V is TRBV29-1 and J is TRBJ1-1; D might be TRBD1 (6 bases). Looked up from germline, CDR1 is SQVTM and CDR2 is ANQGSEA. The CDR3 extends over 18 amino acids. The V end was cut by 0 bases, the J end by 6 bases, with 26 bases between. CDR3 region: CSVEDSGDLWGRFPEAFF. The DNA for the CDR3 is TGCAGCGTTGAAGACTCCGGAGATTTGTGGGGGCGCTTCCCTGAAGCTTTCTTT.

CDR3 loop: CASSDYTLGNTEAFF. In DNA form, the CDR3 reads TGTGCCAGCAGCGACTACACGCTGGGGAACACTGAAGCTTTCTTT. The chain couples TRBV5-6 to TRBJ1-1; D is uncertain. The germline V gene has CDR1 SGHDT and CDR2 YYEEEE. The CDR3 is made up of 15 amino acids. The V end was cut by 4 bases, the J end by 1 base, with 14 bases between.

V is TRBV27 and J is TRBJ1-1, with D hard to call. Germline lookup yields CDR1 MNHEY and CDR2 SMNVEV (reference sequence). The CDR3 runs to 15 residues. Trimming took off 7 bases at V and 0 bases at J, with 15 bases between the two ends. The CDR3 loop reads CASTPRGRMNTEAFF. In nucleotides, the CDR3 is TGTGCCAGCACCCCCCGCGGGAGAATGAACACTGAAGCTTTCTTT.

This clone appeared a few times. V and J are TRBV7-9 and TRBJ1-1; 7 bases fit TRBD1. CDR1 is SEHNR, CDR2 FQNEAQ, per germline (reference sequence). With 2 bases clipped from V and 11 bases from J, the junction kept 5 bases outside the gene matches. The CDR3 is made up of 12 amino acids. CDR3 nucleotides: TGTGCCAGCAGCTTAACAGGGGAAGATGCTTTCTTT. Translated: CASSLTGEDAFF.

As to this clone: This may be a read error: a much more frequent sequence differs by one nucleotide. The same CDR3 is also encoded by other DNA sequences in this sample. The chain employs TRBV7-6 and TRBJ2-2; D is ambiguous. The CDR3 is made up of 12 amino acids. Germline-derived CDR1 and CDR2 are SGHVS and FNYEAQ. V lost 5 bases to trimming and J lost 2 bases, with 3 bases between them. The CDR3 reads CASSPNTGELFF. The CDR3 nucleotides are TGTGCCAGCAGCCCAAACACCGGGGAGCTGTTTTTT.

This clone was observed once. The V gene is TRBV27, the J gene TRBJ2-7; 8 bases agree with TRBD1. V lost 6 bases, J lost 12 bases, and 10 bases stayed unmatched. The CDR3 has 12 residues. From germline, CDR1 is MNHEY and CDR2 SMNVEV (reference sequence). Here the CDR3 DNA reads TGTGCCAGCAGCTCGACAGACAGGGGATTGTACTTC. It yields the protein CASSSTDRGLYF.

The chain has TRBV27 and TRBJ2-7; 10 positions match TRBD1. The CDR3 contains 14 residues. Germline values: CDR1 MNHEY, CDR2 SMNVEV (reference sequence). V shed 10 bases, J shed 2 bases, and the junction held 8 bases outside the gene matches. CDR3 amino acids: CATVRTGGTYEQYF. The CDR3 DNA follows: TGTGCCACCGTCCGGACAGGGGGGACCTACGAGCAGTACTTC.

The chain carries TRBV6-4 and TRBJ2-2; D may be TRBD1 (6 bases). The V and J ends lost 2 bases and 6 bases respectively, with 10 bases between them. Germline V gives CDR1 MRHNA, CDR2 SNTAGT. The CDR3 is 14 amino acids. The CDR3 sequence is CASSDLPGAGELFF. CDR3 sequence (DNA): TGTGCCAGCAGTGACCTCCCAGGGGCCGGGGAGCTGTTTTTT.

A single count supports this clone. As DNA, the CDR3 is TGTGCCAGCAAGCCCGGGGGGGCCGGGGAGCTGTTTTTT. Its translation is CASKPGGAGELFF. The V and J genes are TRBV27 and TRBJ2-2; TRBD2 agrees at 8 bases. Per the germline V gene, CDR1 is MNHEY and CDR2 is SMNVEV (reference sequence). This CDR3 region has 13 residues. V was pared by 7 bases and J by 6 bases, with 4 bases of the junction left unmatched.

J is TRBJ2-1 and V is TRBV6-5; D might be TRBD2 (6 bases). This CDR3 has 15 amino acids. The V end lost 4 bases, the J end lost 6 bases, and 16 bases lay between the germline ends. The germline V gene has CDR1 MNHEY and CDR2 SVGAGI. The chain's CDR3 is CASSSTSPIINEQFF. CDR3 in DNA: TGTGCCAGCAGTTCCACTAGCCCCATAATCAATGAGCAGTTCTTC.

The chain carries TRBV7-2 and TRBJ2-7; TRBD1 might be the D (6 bases). Between the trimmed V and J ends, which lost 2 bases and 4 bases, there was a span of 18 bases. Germline lookup yields CDR1 SGHTA and CDR2 FQGNSA. The CDR3 sequence is 16 residues long. The CDR3 region has the DNA TGTGCCAGCAGCTTATTCGGGGACAATTCAGGGTACGAGCAGTACTTC. Translating gives CASSLFGDNSGYEQYF.

The V and J genes are TRBV9 and TRBJ1-2; D is perhaps TRBD1 (5 bases). Trimming pared 6 bases from V and 1 base from J, leaving 13 bases between. This CDR3 region has 14 residues. Germline V lookup: CDR1 SGDLS, CDR2 YYNGEE. CDR3 coding DNA: TGTGCCAGCACCCCGGGGGGGAATAACTATGGCTACACCTTC. It codes for CASTPGGNNYGYTF.

The chain carries TRBV2 and TRBJ2-5; no firm D call. The ends were cut back, 11 bases at V and 1 base at J, with 8 bases in the middle. CDR1 and CDR2 (germline): SNHLY, FYNNEI. The length of the CDR3 is 11 residues. CDR3 amino acids: CAQRIQETQYF. Here the CDR3 DNA reads TGTGCCCAACGAATCCAAGAGACCCAGTACTTC.

This clone was picked up one time. Other DNA sequences in this specimen translate into the identical CDR3. This rearrangement joins TRBV28 to TRBJ1-3; D remains ambiguous. The V end lost 2 bases, the J end lost 3 bases, and 2 bases lay between the germline ends. The germline gives CDR1 MDHEN, CDR2 SYDVKM. There are 12 residues in the CDR3. CDR3 coding DNA: TGTGCCAGCAGTTTACGTGGAAACACCATATATTTT. This sequence encodes CASSLRGNTIYF. Filled out from reference TRBV28 and TRBJ1-3, the complete variable domain reads DVKVTQSSRYLVKRTGEKVFLECVQDMDHENMFWYRQDPGLGLRLIYFSYDVKMKEKGDIPEGYSVSREKKERFSLILESASTNQTSMYLCASSLRGNTIYFGEGSWLTVV.

The chain combines TRBV9 with TRBJ2-7; no clear D gene. Germline assignment: CDR1 SGDLS and CDR2 YYNGEE. The V end was cut by 3 bases, the J end by 1 base, with 17 bases between. The CDR3 extends over 16 amino acids. The CDR3 nucleotides are TGTGCCAGCAGCGCCACTCGCCACAGCCCGTCCTACGAGCAGTACTTC. This encodes CASSATRHSPSYEQYF.

V and J are TRBV10-3 and TRBJ1-2, with 11 bases matching TRBD1. V lost 3 bases, J lost 12 bases, and 6 bases stayed unmatched. The CDR3 extends over 13 amino acids. The germline gives CDR1 ENHRY, CDR2 SYGVKD. As DNA, the CDR3 is TGTGCCATCAGTGAACTCCCGGGACAGGGGGACACCTTC. Its translation is CAISELPGQGDTF.

CDR3 DNA: TGTGCCATCAGTACCGGACTGACCTACGAGCAGTACTTC. Amino acids: CAISTGLTYEQYF. The chain joins TRBV10-3 to TRBJ2-7, with D perhaps TRBD2 (5 bases). CDR3 size: 13 residues. V was shortened by 5 bases and J by 2 bases, with 10 bases between the two germline ends. Germline CDR1 ENHRY, CDR2 SYGVKD.

This clone was detected once. J is TRBJ2-3 and V is TRBV7-2, with D uncertain. The CDR3 contains 12 residues. Germline V gives CDR1 SGHTA, CDR2 FQGNSA. The V gene lost 5 bases and the J gene lost 5 bases, with 8 bases spanning the gap. The CDR3 DNA is TGTGCCAGCAGCCCCCCGGGAGATACGCAGTATTTT. The encoded protein is CASSPPGDTQYF.

The chain recombines TRBV7-9 with TRBJ2-1; 8 bases are shared with TRBD1. Germline V gene sequence: CDR1 SEHNR, CDR2 FQNEAQ (reference sequence). The CDR3 is 16 amino acids. Unmatched junction bases numbered 8, after V lost 5 bases and J lost 2 bases. The CDR3 DNA reads as TGTGCCAGCAGCCCGACGGACAGGGAGGCCTACAATGAGCAGTTCTTC. Its translation: CASSPTDREAYNEQFF.

This clone was observed once. The chain has TRBV6-5 and TRBJ2-2, with TRBD2 matching 7 bases. J gave up 6 bases and V 0 bases, and 4 bases lay outside the gene matches. CDR1 is MNHEY and CDR2 is SVGAGI in the germline V gene. The CDR3 totals 15 residues. CDR3 sequence reads: CASSYSTTSSGELFF. CDR3 coding DNA: TGTGCCAGCAGTTACTCGACGACTAGCTCCGGGGAGCTGTTTTTT.

This clone showed up just once. The rearrangement uses TRBV30 and TRBJ1-1; D gene unclear. CDR3 length equals 18 residues. Trimming took off 3 bases at V and 0 bases at J, with 23 bases between the two ends. CDR1 and CDR2 from the germline V gene are GTSNPN and SVGIG (reference sequence). The CDR3 region has the DNA TGTGCCTGGAGAGATACCTCGTTACAGTCCCTCATGAACACTGAAGCTTTCTTT. Amino acid sequence: CAWRDTSLQSLMNTEAFF.

The chain couples TRBV7-9 to TRBJ2-1, with D possibly matching TRBD1 (6 bases). Per the germline V gene, CDR1 is SEHNR and CDR2 is FQNEAQ (reference sequence). Trimming took 5 bases from V and 6 from J, leaving 20 bases between them. This CDR3 region has 16 residues. CDR3 in DNA: TGTGCCAGCAGCCCAGGGGCTCTTTTAGTAACCAATGAGCAGTTCTTC. This gives the protein CASSPGALLVTNEQFF.

The J gene is TRBJ2-7, the V gene TRBV19, with 9 bases aligning to TRBD2. Unmatched junction bases numbered 4, after V lost 0 bases and J lost 4 bases. The CDR3 spans 15 residues. Germline V CDR1 and CDR2: LNHDA, SQIVND (reference sequence). The CDR3 region is CASSIDTSGLYEQYF. DNA for the CDR3: TGTGCCAGTAGTATAGATACTAGCGGGTTATACGAGCAGTACTTC.

The DNA for the CDR3 is TGCGCCAGCAGCCTCCCGGGGATCCGAGAAAGGAACACTGAAGCTTTCTTT. It specifies CASSLPGIRERNTEAFF. The chain links TRBV4-1 to TRBJ1-1, with unresolved D. Trimming removed 4 bases from V and 1 base from J, with 19 bases in between. CDR1 and CDR2 (germline): MGHRA, YSYEKL. CDR3 length: 17 amino acids.

The chain carries TRBV4-2 and TRBJ2-3; 13 bases map to TRBD2. After removal of 4 bases from V and 0 bases from J, the junction contained 10 bases not matched to a gene. Germline V lookup: CDR1 LGHNA, CDR2 YNFKEQ. The CDR3 spans 19 residues. CDR3 sequence reads: CASSLEGLAGSSSTDTQYF. The CDR3 coding sequence is TGTGCCAGCAGCCTAGAGGGACTAGCGGGATCCTCTAGCACAGATACGCAGTATTTT.

The V and J genes are TRBV5-4 and TRBJ2-6; D gene uncertain. There are 14 residues in the CDR3. Trimming took 5 bases from V and 2 from J, leaving 8 bases between them. Per the germline V gene, CDR1 is SGHNT and CDR2 is YYREEE (reference sequence). The CDR3 loop reads CASRASTGANVLTF. The CDR3 nucleotides read TGTGCCAGCAGGGCCTCGACTGGGGCCAACGTCCTGACTTTC.

The chain is built from TRBV19 and TRBJ2-3, with 8 bases matching TRBD2. With 5 bases clipped from V and 2 bases from J, the junction kept 9 bases outside the gene matches. Germline CDR1 and CDR2: LNHDA and SQIVND (reference sequence). The CDR3 is 16 residues long. The CDR3 spells CASSRSGTRHTDTQYF. CDR3 coding DNA: TGTGCCAGTAGTCGATCCGGGACTAGACACACAGATACGCAGTATTTT.

Concerning this clone: This sample also contains other DNA sequences that code for the same CDR3. The rearrangement joins TRBV28 to TRBJ1-5; D perhaps matches TRBD1 (6 bases). CDR1 is MDHEN and CDR2 is SYDVKM in the germline V gene. V was clipped by 2 bases and J by 5 bases, with 7 bases between them. The CDR3 totals 13 residues. This CDR3 reads CASSLKGDQPQHF. CDR3 bases: TGTGCCAGCAGTTTAAAGGGGGATCAGCCCCAGCATTTT.

This clone was counted once. V is TRBV27 and J is TRBJ1-2; 7 nucleotides agree with TRBD1. Germline lookup yields CDR1 MNHEY and CDR2 SMNVEV (reference sequence). The ends lost 5 bases at V and 1 base at J; junction bases unmatched: 13. The CDR3 totals 17 residues. Written as DNA, the CDR3 is TGTGCCAGCAGTCCTCTTCGACAGGGCTTGTATAACTATGGCTACACCTTC. It translates to CASSPLRQGLYNYGYTF.